A single sample gave rise to the 9 T cell receptor beta chains below, sequenced in a study of T cell repertoires in cytomegalovirus infection. TCRdb passed the reads through MiXCR, listing each CDR3 protein once. In the table there are about 900,000 distinct CDR3 sequences, around 30% of which are singletons. Their recognized antigens are unknown. This specimen was cultured CD8+ T cells from PBMCs, taken from culture after CMV antigen stimulation. Receptor source: a human donor in good health (CMV status not recorded). Some clones in this sample may be carry-over from other donors' samples.

The chain recombines TRBV12-3 or TRBV12-4 with TRBJ2-2; maybe TRBD1 (5 bases). V was pared by 7 bases and J by 2 bases, with 17 bases between. The CDR3 extends over 16 amino acids. The chain's CDR3 is CASTLGESANTGELFF. The DNA for the CDR3 is TGTGCCAGCACCCTAGGGGAATCGGCTAACACCGGGGAGCTGTTTTTT.

This clonotype occurred a few times. This chain connects TRBV29-1 to TRBJ1-1, with 9 bases that match TRBD1. The length of the CDR3 is 13 residues. J gave up 5 bases and V 5 bases, and 6 bases lay outside the gene matches. Looked up from germline, CDR1 is SQVTM and CDR2 is ANQGSEA. The CDR3 region is CSVRQGDGTEAFF. Written as DNA, the CDR3 is TGCAGCGTTCGACAGGGGGATGGAACTGAAGCTTTCTTT. The complete variable domain, with remaining parts taken from reference TRBV29-1 and TRBJ1-1, reads SAVISQKPSRDICQRGTSLTIQCQVDSQVTMMFWYRQQPGQSLTLIATANQGSEATYESGFVIDKFPISRPNLTFSTLTVSNMSPEDSSIYLCSVRQGDGTEAFFGQGTRLTVV.

This sequence joins TRBV14 and TRBJ2-7; 8 positions agree with TRBD1. The germline CDR1 and CDR2 sequences are SGHDN and FVKESK. The V segment lost 0 bases and the J segment 3 bases; nucleotides outside the gene matches: 4. The length of the CDR3 is 15 residues. CDR3 in amino acids: CASSQDSRGLYEQYF. CDR3 nucleotide sequence: TGTGCCAGCAGCCAAGATTCCAGGGGGCTCTACGAGCAGTACTTC. Combining the CDR3 with reference TRBV14 and TRBJ2-7 gives the whole variable domain EAGVTQFPSHSVIEKGQTVTLRCDPISGHDNLYWYRRVMGKEIKFLLHFVKESKQDESGMPNNRFLAERTGGTYSTLKVQPAELEDSGVYFCASSQDSRGLYEQYFGPGTRLTVT.

The chain joins TRBV7-9 to TRBJ2-3, with D hard to call. This CDR3 is built from 13 residues. V lost 4 bases to trimming and J lost 6 bases, with 11 bases between them. Germline V lookup: CDR1 SEHNR, CDR2 FQNEAQ (reference sequence). CDR3: CASSSQDGDTQYF. DNA for the CDR3: TGTGCCAGCAGCTCCCAGGATGGGGATACGCAGTATTTT.

The CDR3 bases are TGTGCCAGCAGTTTGGTTAAGGGGGGCACTGAAGCTTTCTTT. It is translated as CASSLVKGGTEAFF. The chain joins TRBV27 to TRBJ1-1, with D perhaps matching TRBD1 (6 bases). Germline V CDR1 and CDR2: MNHEY, SMNVEV (reference sequence). This CDR3 has 14 amino acids. Between the trimmed V and J ends, which lost 3 bases and 4 bases, there was a span of 12 bases.

CDR3 region: CASSPPGHQIYV. The CDR3 coding sequence is TGTGCCAGCAGTCCCCCGGGACACCAAATTTACGTC. The V call is TRBV6-2 or TRBV6-3, the J call TRBJ2-7; D is possibly TRBD1 (6 bases). Germline CDR1 MNHEY, CDR2 SVGEGT. CDR3 length: 12 residues. Trimming shortened V by 5 bases and J by 13 bases, and 18 bases separated the two germline ends.

CDR3 amino acids: CASSLVVASDNEQFF. CDR3 in DNA: TGTGCCAGCAGCTTAGTCGTTGCCTCGGACAATGAGCAGTTCTTC. The chain carries TRBV7-3 and TRBJ2-1; no reliable D call. V was clipped by 2 bases and J by 5 bases, with 13 bases between them. Germline V gene sequence: CDR1 SGHTA, CDR2 FQGTGA. The CDR3 runs to 15 residues. The full variable domain, with the rest looked up from reference TRBV7-3 and TRBJ2-1, is GAGVSQTPSNKVTEKGKYVELRCDPISGHTALYWYRQSLGQGPEFLIYFQGTGAADDSGLPNDRFFAVRPEGSVSTLKIQRTERGDSAVYLCASSLVVASDNEQFFGPGTRLTVL.

The chain combines TRBV9 with TRBJ2-1, with 10 bases lining up with TRBD1. Germline loops: CDR1 SGDLS, CDR2 YYNGEE. This CDR3 has 14 amino acids. With V trimmed by 7 bases and J by 5 bases, 6 bases remained unmatched. CDR3 protein: CASSGDRGHNEQFF. For the CDR3, the DNA is TGTGCCAGCTCTGGGGACAGGGGACACAATGAGCAGTTCTTC. Full variable domain (outside the CDR3, taken from reference TRBV9 and TRBJ2-1): DSGVTQTPKHLITATGQRVTLRCSPRSGDLSVYWYQQSLDQGLQFLIQYYNGEERAKGNILERFSAQQFPDLHSELNLSSLELGDSALYFCASSGDRGHNEQFFGPGTRLTVL.

This clonotype was seen a few times. The chain is built from TRBV7-9 and TRBJ2-1, with D possibly TRBD2 on 6 matching bases. V lost 1 base and J lost 11, with 12 bases in between. Germline lookup yields CDR1 SEHNR and CDR2 FQNEAQ (reference sequence). CDR3 length equals 13 residues. The CDR3: CASSLDRGGQQFF. The DNA for the CDR3 is TGTGCCAGCAGCTTAGATCGGGGAGGTCAGCAGTTCTTC.